These 27 T cell receptor beta chains were all obtained from the same sample, sequenced in a study of T cells in Graves' hyperthyroidism and ophthalmopathy. RNA transcripts served as the template for amplifying TCR beta CDR3 regions. A set of HTBI primers served as the primers for a first-round RT-PCR of the TCR CDR3. MiXCR, applied by TCRdb to the multiplex PCR reads, yields one record per CDR3 protein. Of some 600,000 distinct CDR3 sequences in the sample, approximately 15% are singletons; the top ten hold roughly 5.7%. What was sequenced was blood. The receptors come from a woman aged 25-40 years with Graves' hyperthyroidism that later progressed to Graves' ophthalmopathy.

The rearrangement uses TRBV27 and TRBJ2-1; 11 nucleotides align to TRBD2. The CDR3 is 16 residues long. V lost 5 bases and J lost 9; bases outside the gene matches: 12. CDR1 MNHEY and CDR2 SMNVEV come from the germline V gene (reference sequence). The CDR3 DNA reads as TGTGCCAGCAGTACACTACTAGCGGGAGACTCTGGTGAGCAGTTCTTC. As protein: CASSTLLAGDSGEQFF.

This clonotype appeared many times. This chain links TRBV11-1 with TRBJ1-1, with D maybe TRBD1 (6 bases). The CDR3 totals 16 residues. Germline loops: CDR1 SGHAT, CDR2 FQDESV (reference sequence). Trimming pared 0 bases from V and 4 bases from J, leaving 15 bases between. The CDR3 DNA is TGTGCCAGCAGCTTAGCTGGGGGGCGAAGTATCACTGAAGCTTTCTTT. The encoded protein is CASSLAGGRSITEAFF.

This clonotype was counted only a few times. V gene TRBV18 combines with J gene TRBJ1-2; weak D call: TRBD1 (5 bases). The CDR3 length is 14 residues. Trimming stripped 9 bases from V and 1 base from J, with 15 bases between. CDR1 and CDR2 from the germline V gene are KGHSH and LQKENI. CDR3 nucleotides: TGTGCCAGTCAGGCTAACAGGCTTAACTATGGCTACACCTTC. It is translated as CASQANRLNYGYTF.

This clonotype was counted at least ten times. The chain carries TRBV12-3 or TRBV12-4 and TRBJ2-1, with 11 bases aligning to TRBD2. V lost 6 bases to trimming and J lost 0 bases; unmatched junction nucleotides: 7. The CDR3 length is 17 residues. For the CDR3, the DNA is TGTGCCAGCAGGGGTCTAGCGGGAGGCAGCTCCTACAATGAGCAGTTCTTC. Its translation: CASRGLAGGSSYNEQFF.

The V gene is TRBV28, the J gene TRBJ1-5, with no clear D. Trimming cost V 4 bases and J 5 bases, with 6 bases left between them. The CDR3 extends over 12 amino acids. Germline V lookup: CDR1 MDHEN, CDR2 SYDVKM. The CDR3 coding sequence is TGTGCCAGCAGTTCTTGGGATCAGCCCCAGCATTTT. Protein sequence: CASSSWDQPQHF.

This clonotype has at least ten counts. The rearrangement uses TRBV7-2 and TRBJ1-1, with D unresolved. Trimming removed 0 bases at V and 5 bases at J, with 7 bases between. In germline, CDR1 is SGHTA, CDR2 FQGNSA. The CDR3 consists of 13 residues. DNA of the CDR3: TGTGCCAGCAGCTTAGCTAGCGATACTGAAGCTTTCTTT. Translation: CASSLASDTEAFF.

This clonotype was observed a few times. This may be a read error, as it is one base from a much larger clone. The J gene is TRBJ2-3, the V gene TRBV20-1, with 8 positions matching TRBD1. V shed 6 bases, J shed 1 base, and the junction held 6 bases outside the gene matches. The CDR3 totals 14 residues. CDR1 and CDR2 (germline): DFQATT, SNEGSKA (reference sequence). CDR3 coding DNA: TGCAGTGCGAGAACACAGGGGGGCACAGATACGCAGTATTTT. Protein sequence: CSARTQGGTDTQYF.

This clonotype was found a few times. The rearrangement links TRBV19 to TRBJ1-3; TRBD1 agrees at 12 bases. The CDR3 is made up of 14 amino acids. Germline loops: CDR1 LNHDA, CDR2 SQIVND (reference sequence). The V and J ends lost 7 bases and 10 bases, in that order; junction bases with no gene match: 8. The CDR3 DNA reads as TGTGCCAGTAAAGTGGGACAGGGGGCTTCGACCATATATTTT. Its translation: CASKVGQGASTIYF.

This clonotype was found many times. V is TRBV2 and J is TRBJ2-3; 7 bases match TRBD2. Germline CDR1 is SNHLY and CDR2 is FYNNEI. The length of the CDR3 is 15 residues. After removal of 6 bases from V and 0 bases from J, the junction contained 6 bases not matched to a gene. CDR3 in amino acids: CASSSGGGSTDTQYF. Here the CDR3 DNA reads TGTGCCAGCAGCTCGGGGGGAGGTAGCACAGATACGCAGTATTTT.

This clonotype appeared a few times. A read error is possible here, since a much larger clone lies one base away. The chain carries TRBV6-1 and TRBJ2-7; D is ambiguous. The CDR3 contains 14 residues. Germline V gene lookup returns CDR1 MNHNS and CDR2 SASEGT. CDR3 protein: CASKAAEASYGQYF. CDR3 sequence (DNA): TGTGCCAGCAAGGCGGCTGAAGCTTCCTACGGGCAGTACTTC.

This clonotype was seen at least ten times. J is TRBJ2-7 and V is TRBV12-3 or TRBV12-4, with TRBD2 identical over 10 bases. This CDR3 contains 14 residues. V lost 6 bases to trimming and J lost 3 bases; unmatched junction nucleotides: 5. The chain's CDR3 is CASSQSGRVYEQYF. The CDR3, as DNA: TGTGCCAGCAGCCAGAGCGGGAGGGTCTACGAGCAGTACTTC.

This clonotype was found a few times. V gene TRBV20-1 combines with J gene TRBJ1-2; unclear D gene. Germline assignment: CDR1 DFQATT and CDR2 SNEGSKA (reference sequence). The V gene lost 1 base and the J gene lost 0 bases, with 12 bases spanning the gap. The CDR3 is 15 amino acids. Here the CDR3 DNA reads TGCAGTGCTAGAGGCGACCGCCATTCTAACTATGGCTACACCTTC. It translates to CSARGDRHSNYGYTF.

About this clonotype: This clone may be a read error of a much larger clone one base away. This CDR3 is CASSYLLTGGDYEQYF. CDR3 in DNA: TGTGCCAGCAGTTATCTCCTTACAGGGGGTGACTACGAGCAGTACTTC. The J gene is TRBJ2-7, the V gene TRBV6-2 or TRBV6-3; 8 bases are a match to TRBD1. The CDR3 has 16 residues. Per germline, CDR1 MNHEY and CDR2 SVGEGT. V shed 3 bases, J shed 3 bases, and the junction held 10 bases outside the gene matches.

There are many counts of this clonotype. The V gene is TRBV12-3 or TRBV12-4, the J gene TRBJ1-2; D is ambiguous. V dropped 7 bases and J dropped 4 bases, with 16 bases sitting between them. This CDR3 region has 14 residues. For the CDR3, the DNA is TGTGCCAGCACCGACCGCGCGACCCTCTATGGCTACACCTTC. Translation: CASTDRATLYGYTF.

This clonotype was detected a few times. This chain connects TRBV20-1 to TRBJ2-1; D possibly corresponds to TRBD2 (5 bases). The CDR3 runs 16 residues. Germline CDR1 and CDR2: DFQATT and SNEGSKA (reference sequence). V lost 6 bases and J 1 base, leaving 19 bases between the germline ends. Here the CDR3 reads CSAVGSLLVSYNEQFF. Written as DNA, the CDR3 is TGCAGTGCCGTAGGGAGCTTATTGGTTTCCTACAATGAGCAGTTCTTC.

This clonotype appeared many times. This chain joins TRBV30 and TRBJ1-2, with a possible D match to TRBD1 (5 bases). Germline values: CDR1 GTSNPN, CDR2 SVGIG (reference sequence). The CDR3 spans 15 residues. Trimming pared 0 bases from V and 1 base from J, leaving 12 bases between. The CDR3 loop reads CAWSVPGRFNYGYTF. Written as DNA, the CDR3 is TGTGCCTGGAGTGTACCGGGACGGTTTAACTATGGCTACACCTTC.

This clonotype was seen repeatedly, ten times or more. The chain recombines TRBV12-3 or TRBV12-4 with TRBJ2-5; 8 positions agree with TRBD2. The J segment lost 3 bases and the V segment lost 6 bases, leaving 9 bases of the junction unmatched. The length of the CDR3 is 15 residues. The CDR3 DNA follows: TGTGCCAGCAGACCCGGGACTAGTGGGGAAGAGACCCAGTACTTC. Translated, it gives CASRPGTSGEETQYF.

This clonotype was counted ten times or more. CDR3 sequence: CASYGAGLGVTEAFF. The CDR3 DNA sequence: TGTGCCAGCTATGGGGCGGGTTTGGGGGTCACTGAAGCTTTCTTT. This rearrangement joins TRBV2 to TRBJ1-1, with D possibly TRBD1 on 5 matching bases. This CDR3 contains 15 residues. With 8 bases removed from V and 4 bases from J, the gap between germline ends came to 20 bases. Germline V lookup: CDR1 SNHLY, CDR2 FYNNEI. The entire variable domain, with the rest obtained from reference TRBV2 and TRBJ1-1, is as follows: EPEVTQTPSHQVTQMGQEVILRCVPISNHLYFYWYRQILGQKVEFLVSFYNNEISEKSEIFDDQFSVERPDGSNFTLKIRSTKLEDSAMYFCASYGAGLGVTEAFFGQGTRLTVV.

On this clonotype: A much larger clone differs by one base, so this may be a read error. CDR3 coding DNA: TGCAGTGCTAGAGATGAGGGAGGGTTGCATACGCAGTATTTT. It translates to CSARDEGGLHTQYF. The chain uses TRBV20-1 and TRBJ2-3, with 7 bases aligning to TRBD2. CDR3 length: 14 amino acids. Germline assignment: CDR1 DFQATT and CDR2 SNEGSKA (reference sequence). After removal of 0 bases from V and 7 bases from J, the junction contained 7 bases not matched to a gene.

This clonotype was observed many times. V gene TRBV2 combines with J gene TRBJ1-3; D is possibly TRBD1 (5 bases). Germline V gives CDR1 SNHLY, CDR2 FYNNEI. The CDR3 spans 13 residues. Trimming removed 8 bases from V and 2 bases from J, with 10 bases in between. CDR3 DNA sequence: TGTGCCAGCGACACGGGGGCTGGAAACACCATATATTTT. This gives the protein CASDTGAGNTIYF. Full variable domain (missing parts from reference TRBV2 and TRBJ1-3): EPEVTQTPSHQVTQMGQEVILRCVPISNHLYFYWYRQILGQKVEFLVSFYNNEISEKSEIFDDQFSVERPDGSNFTLKIRSTKLEDSAMYFCASDTGAGNTIYFGEGSWLTVV.

This clonotype was seen a few times. The J gene is TRBJ1-6, the V gene TRBV7-9; TRBD1 aligns across 8 bases. This CDR3 has 14 residues. The V segment lost 3 bases and the J segment 10 bases; nucleotides outside the gene matches: 5. Germline values: CDR1 SEHNR, CDR2 FQNEAQ (reference sequence). The CDR3 sequence: CASSFAGQGSPLHF. CDR3 sequence (DNA): TGTGCCAGCAGCTTTGCAGGACAGGGCTCACCCCTCCACTTT.

This clonotype occurred many times. V gene TRBV7-2 combines with J gene TRBJ1-5; D remains unclear. The CDR3 has 13 residues. The germline V and J ends were trimmed by 7 bases and 3 bases, with 10 bases remaining between them. Germline assignment: CDR1 SGHTA and CDR2 FQGNSA. CDR3: CASTDQVNQPQHF. CDR3 DNA: TGTGCCAGCACCGACCAGGTCAATCAGCCCCAGCATTTT.

This clonotype was found a few times. The chain joins TRBV12-3 or TRBV12-4 to TRBJ1-5; no definite D call. CDR3 length: 11 amino acids. Trimming left V 7 bases short and J 11 bases short, with 12 bases between. CDR3 coding DNA: TGTGCCAGCACTAACGGGCGGTCCCAGCATTTT. Protein product: CASTNGRSQHF.

This clonotype was detected ten times or more. The J gene is TRBJ1-2, the V gene TRBV11-2; weak D call: TRBD1 (5 bases). The germline V gene has CDR1 SGHAT and CDR2 FQNNGV. V lost 2 bases to trimming and J lost 4 bases, with 14 bases between them. This CDR3 comprises 15 residues. CDR3 amino acids: CASSLTGTAAYGYTF. CDR3 bases: TGTGCCAGCAGCTTAACCGGGACGGCCGCCTATGGCTACACCTTC.

This clonotype occurred many times. The chain combines TRBV2 with TRBJ1-4; D perhaps matches TRBD1 (5 bases). The CDR3 totals 13 residues. Germline lookup yields CDR1 SNHLY and CDR2 FYNNEI. V lost 7 bases, J lost 4 bases, and 10 bases lay in between. The CDR3 bases are TGTGCCAGCAATGGGGGAGTTAATGAAAAACTGTTTTTT. This codes for CASNGGVNEKLFF.

At least ten counts were recorded for this clonotype. The chain employs TRBV18 and TRBJ2-3; 14 bases line up with TRBD2. V was clipped by 3 bases and J by 1 base; unmatched bases: 3. The CDR3 length is 17 residues. CDR1 is KGHSH, CDR2 LQKENI, per germline. The CDR3 region has the DNA TGTGCCAGCTCACCGGGACTAGCGGGGGTGCGCACAGATACGCAGTATTTT. It specifies CASSPGLAGVRTDTQYF. The variable domain in full, with the rest retrieved from reference TRBV18 and TRBJ2-3, is NAGVMQNPRHLVRRRGQEARLRCSPMKGHSHVYWYRQLPEEGLKFMVYLQKENIIDESGMPKERFSAEFPKEGPSILRIQQVVRGDSAAYFCASSPGLAGVRTDTQYFGPGTRLTVL.

At least ten counts were recorded for this clonotype. The chain couples TRBV7-9 to TRBJ2-7; D ambiguous. Germline-derived CDR1 and CDR2 are SEHNR and FQNEAQ (reference sequence). This CDR3 is built from 11 residues. Trimming took off 8 bases at V and 5 bases at J, with 10 bases between the two ends. The DNA of the CDR3 is TGTGCCAGCTTTATTGGCCACGAGCAGTACTTC. Translated, it gives CASFIGHEQYF.